A single sample is the source of the 31 T cell receptor beta chains below, sequenced in a study of regulatory T cells in long-lasting Graves disease. Libraries of TCR beta came from iRepertoire HTBI primers plus Arm-PCR of CDR3 regions. TCRdb redid the calling of the multiplex PCR reads with MiXCR, one entry per CDR3 protein. Among 300,000 to 400,000 distinct CDR3 sequences, 20% were seen once, and the ten largest hold over 25%. Time point defined: persistent/refractory GD, antithyroid drugs over 5 years with positive TRAb. PBMCs were the source of the RNA used for TCR sequencing. The sample consisted of peripheral blood mononuclear cells (PBMCs), taken when the disease was refractory, from a patient treated with antithyroid drugs. The receptors come from a female donor with Graves disease.

The sample holds many counts of this clonotype. J is TRBJ2-5 and V is TRBV27; D tentatively reads TRBD1 or TRBD2 (5 bases each). V lost 2 bases and J 5 bases, leaving 9 bases between the germline ends. The germline CDR1 and CDR2 sequences are MNHEY and SMNVEV (reference sequence). The CDR3 is 13 amino acids. CDR3 in DNA: TGTGCCAGCAGTTTAATCGAGGGGGAGACCCAGTACTTC. Translated, it gives CASSLIEGETQYF.

The rearrangement uses TRBV9 and TRBJ2-7; no clear D. Deletions cut 0 bases from V and 5 bases from J, with 9 bases between. This CDR3 is built from 13 residues. Germline CDR1 is SGDLS and CDR2 is YYNGEE. CDR3 sequence reads: CASSVDSPDEQYF. In nucleotides, the CDR3 is TGTGCCAGCAGCGTAGACTCCCCTGACGAGCAGTACTTC.

This clonotype was recorded many times. The rearrangement uses TRBV11-3 and TRBJ2-2; TRBD1 agrees at 9 bases. Germline loops: CDR1 SGHNT, CDR2 YENEEA. This CDR3 region has 16 residues. Trimming took 5 bases from V and 6 from J; bases not matched to a gene: 10. The CDR3 bases are TGTGCCAGCAGCATTACAGGGACAGGGAATCCCGGGGAGCTGTTTTTT. As protein: CASSITGTGNPGELFF. The entire variable domain, with the rest obtained from reference TRBV11-3 and TRBJ2-2, is as follows: EAGVVQSPRYKIIEKKQPVAFWCNPISGHNTLYWYLQNLGQGPELLIRYENEEAVDDSQLPKDRFSAERLKGVDSTLKIQPAELGDSAVYLCASSITGTGNPGELFFGEGSRLTVL.

This clonotype was picked up many times. V gene TRBV28 combines with J gene TRBJ1-2; TRBD1 matches 10 bases. The germline V gene has CDR1 MDHEN and CDR2 SYDVKM. The CDR3 length is 17 residues. The J segment lost 0 bases and the V segment lost 4 bases, leaving 8 bases of the junction unmatched. The CDR3 reads CASSSPGTGESNYGYTF. The CDR3, as DNA: TGTGCCAGCAGTTCCCCCGGGACAGGGGAATCTAACTATGGCTACACCTTC.

Many counts were recorded for this clonotype. One end of the junction is discordant with germline, which a read error may explain. The chain links TRBV6-2 or TRBV6-3 to TRBJ1-4; a weak D match, TRBD1 (5 bases). The CDR3 is 17 residues long. Germline V lookup: CDR1 MNHEY, CDR2 SVGEGT. The CDR3 bases are TGTGCCAGCAGGACCAGGGCGCGGACAACAACTGATGAAAAACTGTTTTTT. Translation: CASRTRARTTTDEKLFF.

In its sample, this clonotype was seen a few times. This chain connects TRBV4-1 to TRBJ1-4, with a tentative D call TRBD1 (6 bases). Germline CDR1 reads MGHRA; CDR2 reads YSYEKL. With 0 bases removed from V and 1 base from J, the gap between germline ends came to 15 bases. The CDR3 covers 18 residues. The CDR3 coding sequence is TGCGCCAGCAGCCAAGAATGGGCAGGAGGGGGAACTAATGAAAAACTGTTTTTT. Translation: CASSQEWAGGGTNEKLFF.

This clonotype was picked up a small number of times. For the CDR3, the DNA is TGTGCCAGCAGCCATACAGGGAAAGACCAGCCCCAGCATTTT. Translation gives CASSHTGKDQPQHF. The V call is TRBV9, the J call TRBJ1-5; tentatively, D is TRBD1 (6 bases). Trimming removed 4 bases from V and 7 bases from J, with 15 bases in between. CDR1 is SGDLS and CDR2 is YYNGEE in the germline V gene. The CDR3 is 14 amino acids.

This clonotype was picked up many times. CDR3 bases: TGTGCCAGCAGTTCATCCGGGACAGGGGGCTTGGGTGGCTACACCTTC. This translates into CASSSSGTGGLGGYTF. This sequence joins TRBV6-2 or TRBV6-3 and TRBJ1-2, with 12 bases fitting TRBD1. The trim removed 4 bases at V and 7 bases at J, leaving 10 bases unmatched. Germline values: CDR1 MNHEY, CDR2 SVGEGT. The CDR3 loop spans 16 amino acids.

This clonotype was counted ten times or more. The chain uses TRBV11-2 and TRBJ1-1; 7 bases are shared with TRBD1. The CDR3 totals 15 residues. Unmatched junction bases numbered 5, after V lost 3 bases and J lost 1 base. Germline CDR1 is SGHAT and CDR2 is FQNNGV. CDR3 sequence (DNA): TGTGCCAGCAGCTTCCTTAACAGGGGGAACACTGAAGCTTTCTTT. Encoded protein: CASSFLNRGNTEAFF.

This clonotype was observed at least ten times. The rearrangement links TRBV13 to TRBJ2-7; D not certain. Trimming stripped 3 bases from V and 4 bases from J, with 10 bases between. Germline V CDR1 and CDR2: PRHDT, FYEKMQ (reference sequence). This CDR3 has 13 residues. The CDR3 region has the DNA TGTGCCAGCAGCTTCTTATCACGGTACGAGCAGTACTTC. This gives the protein CASSFLSRYEQYF.

V and J are TRBV7-9 and TRBJ1-1; D remains ambiguous. The CDR3 is 12 residues long. V gave up 1 base and J gave up 10 bases, with 10 bases separating them. Germline V gene lookup returns CDR1 SEHNR and CDR2 FQNEAQ (reference sequence). The CDR3 reads CASSLGSYAAFF. CDR3 nucleotide sequence: TGTGCCAGCAGCTTAGGGAGTTACGCAGCTTTCTTT. The variable domain in full, with the rest retrieved from reference TRBV7-9 and TRBJ1-1, is DTGVSQNPRHKITKRGQNVTFRCDPISEHNRLYWYRQTLGQGPEFLTYFQNEAQLEKSRLLSDRFSAERPKGSFSTLEIQRTEQGDSAMYLCASSLGSYAAFFGQGTRLTVV.

This clonotype was observed many times. This chain joins TRBV30 and TRBJ1-5; D is perhaps TRBD1 (5 bases). Germline V gene data show CDR1 as GTSNPN and CDR2 as SVGIG (reference sequence). Trimming took 2 bases from V and 6 from J, leaving 14 bases between them. The CDR3 has 14 residues. In nucleotides, the CDR3 is TGTGCCTGGAGTACCTACCAGGGAATTCAGCCCCAGCATTTT. Translating gives CAWSTYQGIQPQHF. The variable domain in full, completed from reference TRBV30 and TRBJ1-5, reads SQTIHQWPATLVQPVGSPLSLECTVEGTSNPNLYWYRQAAGRGLQLLFYSVGIGQISSEVPQNLSASRPQDRQFILSSKKLLLSDSGFYLCAWSTYQGIQPQHFGDGTRLSIL.

This clonotype was recorded many times. The chain employs TRBV11-2 and TRBJ2-5; D possibly corresponds to TRBD1 (6 bases). V was trimmed by 2 bases and J by 5 bases, leaving 18 bases between them. The CDR3 is made up of 16 amino acids. In germline, CDR1 is SGHAT, CDR2 FQNNGV. Here the CDR3 reads CASSLWQRSRGETQYF. In nucleotides, the CDR3 is TGTGCCAGCAGCTTATGGCAAAGATCCAGGGGTGAGACCCAGTACTTC. The full variable domain, in which reference TRBV11-2 and TRBJ2-5 provide the parts outside the CDR3, is EAGVAQSPRYKIIEKRQSVAFWCNPISGHATLYWYQQILGQGPKLLIQFQNNGVVDDSQLPKDRFSAERLKGVDSTLKIQPAKLEDSAVYLCASSLWQRSRGETQYFGPGTRLLVL.

This clonotype has a count of ten or more. The chain combines TRBV2 with TRBJ2-5; no definite D call. CDR1 and CDR2 from the germline V gene are SNHLY and FYNNEI. The CDR3 spans 11 residues. V shed 2 bases and J shed 7 bases, with 5 bases lying between them. The CDR3 region is CASSELRTQYF. CDR3 in DNA: TGTGCCAGCAGTGAACTGCGGACCCAGTACTTC.

This clonotype occurred many times. CDR3 DNA sequence: TGTGCCAGCAGCCCCACCCTGGGACAGGGGAACACTGAAGCTTTCTTT. Its protein product is CASSPTLGQGNTEAFF. V gene TRBV7-9 combines with J gene TRBJ1-1, with 9 nucleotides matching TRBD1. This CDR3 region has 16 residues. V was clipped by 5 bases and J by 1 base; unmatched bases: 8. Germline CDR1 SEHNR, CDR2 FQNEAQ (reference sequence).

In this sample, this clonotype turned up many times. This chain links TRBV20-1 with TRBJ2-5; tentatively, D is TRBD1 or TRBD2 (6 bases each). From germline, CDR1 is DFQATT and CDR2 SNEGSKA (reference sequence). The V end was cut by 3 bases, the J end by 5 bases, with 10 bases between. This CDR3 is built from 12 residues. The CDR3 bases are TGCAGTGCTAGGTGGGGGGCTGAGACCCAGTACTTC. It is translated as CSARWGAETQYF.

This clonotype was counted many times. The V and J genes are TRBV6-5 and TRBJ2-7, with TRBD2 matching over 13 bases. The CDR3 loop spans 17 amino acids. Germline values: CDR1 MNHEY, CDR2 SVGAGI. V was pared by 4 bases and J by 3 bases, with 9 bases of the junction left unmatched. The CDR3 region has the DNA TGTGCCAGCAGTTCCGGACTAGCGGGAGCACTAATCTACGAGCAGTACTTC. Protein sequence: CASSSGLAGALIYEQYF.

The V and J genes are TRBV10-3 and TRBJ1-5; D is possibly TRBD1 (5 bases). The CDR3 is 13 amino acids. Between the trimmed V and J ends, which lost 3 bases and 3 bases, there was a span of 6 bases. The V gene's germline CDR1 is ENHRY and CDR2 SYGVKD. This CDR3 is CAISDRANQPQHF. The CDR3 DNA reads as TGTGCCATCAGTGACAGGGCCAATCAGCCCCAGCATTTT.

The chain combines TRBV10-3 with TRBJ2-7, with D unclear. Trimming pared 4 bases from V and 0 bases from J, leaving 10 bases between. Germline CDR1 and CDR2: ENHRY and SYGVKD. The CDR3 is 14 amino acids. The CDR3 nucleotides are TGTGCCATCAGTGGAACAGTGTCCTCCTACGAGCAGTACTTC. Its protein is CAISGTVSSYEQYF.

In this sample, this clonotype turned up many times. V is TRBV6-1 and J is TRBJ1-1; D unclear. Between the trimmed V and J ends, which lost 2 bases and 1 base, there was a span of 8 bases. Looked up from germline, CDR1 is MNHNS and CDR2 is SASEGT. This CDR3 is 14 amino acids long. The DNA for the CDR3 is TGTGCCAGCAGTGAATGGGGAGGGAACACTGAAGCTTTCTTT. Its protein is CASSEWGGNTEAFF.

At least ten counts were recorded for this clonotype. The chain couples TRBV28 to TRBJ1-2; TRBD1 is a possible D gene (5 bases). The germline V and J ends were trimmed by 6 bases and 4 bases, with 18 bases remaining between them. The CDR3 runs to 15 residues. CDR1 and CDR2 from the germline V gene are MDHEN and SYDVKM. The CDR3 is CASSGAGVGGYGYTF. CDR3 DNA sequence: TGTGCCAGCAGCGGTGCGGGGGTTGGAGGCTATGGCTACACCTTC.

In this sample, this clonotype turned up many times. This chain uses TRBV15 with TRBJ1-2; 8 bases line up with TRBD1. V was clipped by 1 base and J by 7 bases; unmatched bases: 5. Germline CDR1 is LNHNV and CDR2 is YYDKDF (reference sequence). This CDR3 comprises 14 residues. The CDR3 DNA is TGTGCCACCAGCAGAGTAGCAGGGGGCATTGGCTACACCTTC. It specifies CATSRVAGGIGYTF.

In this sample, this clonotype turned up many times. CDR3 in DNA: TGTGCCAGCAGCCAGATCACAGGGGGCAGTGAAGCTTTCTTT. This codes for CASSQITGGSEAFF. This chain links TRBV7-9 with TRBJ1-1; 9 positions match TRBD1. The CDR3 extends over 14 amino acids. Germline CDR1 and CDR2: SEHNR and FQNEAQ (reference sequence). The trim removed 5 bases at V and 7 bases at J, leaving 8 bases unmatched.

This clonotype was counted at least ten times. The chain carries TRBV12-3 or TRBV12-4 and TRBJ1-5, with 9 bases lining up with TRBD1. The V and J ends lost 6 bases and 4 bases, in that order; junction bases with no gene match: 4. The CDR3 sequence is 14 residues long. This CDR3 is CASRQGAGNQPQHF. The CDR3 nucleotides are TGTGCCAGCAGACAGGGGGCGGGAAATCAGCCCCAGCATTTT.

This clonotype was observed at least ten times. The CDR3 sequence: CASSLSGHYEQYF. CDR3 sequence (DNA): TGTGCCAGCAGCCTTAGCGGCCACTACGAGCAGTACTTC. The V gene is TRBV3-1, the J gene TRBJ2-7; perhaps TRBD2 as D (6 bases). From germline, CDR1 is LGHDT and CDR2 YNNKEL (reference sequence). CDR3 size: 13 residues. The ends were cut back, 4 bases at V and 3 bases at J, with 10 bases in the middle.

The sample holds a few counts of this clonotype. The chain recombines TRBV29-1 with TRBJ2-2; 11 bases are shared with TRBD2. Germline CDR1 SQVTM, CDR2 ANQGSEA. Trimming at V came to 4 bases and at J to 4 bases, leaving 5 bases not matched to a gene. The CDR3 has 15 amino acids. CDR3 sequence (DNA): TGCAGCGTTGGTAGCGGGGGGGCTTCCACCGGGGAGCTGTTTTTT. Its translation is CSVGSGGASTGELFF.

This chain uses TRBV28 with TRBJ2-5; 10 bases line up with TRBD1. Germline V CDR1 and CDR2: MDHEN, SYDVKM. V trimming: 3 bases; J trimming: 3 bases; junction bases outside the gene matches: 1. This CDR3 is 14 amino acids long. The CDR3 reads CASSFGTGEETQYF. In nucleotides, the CDR3 is TGTGCCAGCAGTTTTGGGACAGGGGAAGAGACCCAGTACTTC.

This clonotype came up a few times. The CDR3 DNA follows: TGTGCCAGCAGGCCCGGGACAGGGAGTGCGGAGACCCAGTACTTC. Amino acids: CASRPGTGSAETQYF. The chain couples TRBV5-4 to TRBJ2-5; 9 bases agree with TRBD1. Germline V gene lookup returns CDR1 SGHNT and CDR2 YYREEE (reference sequence). V shed 5 bases and J 5 bases; nucleotides not matched to a gene: 10. CDR3 length: 15 residues.

This rearrangement joins TRBV10-2 to TRBJ1-6; TRBD1 might be the D (5 bases). Trimming took off 6 bases at V and 0 bases at J, with 18 bases between the two ends. Germline CDR1 is WSHSY and CDR2 is SAAADI. This CDR3 contains 18 residues. The CDR3 DNA is TGCGCCAGCAGCCAGGGAGGGAGAGTCAGCTCCTATAATTCACCCCTCCACTTT. This encodes CASSQGGRVSSYNSPLHF.

The gene calls are TRBV4-2 and TRBJ2-7, with 10 bases fitting TRBD1. Germline CDR1 and CDR2: LGHNA and YNFKEQ. V was pared by 1 base and J by 2 bases, with 2 bases of the junction left unmatched. This CDR3 region has 15 residues. Here the CDR3 reads CASSQAGQGTYEQYF. The CDR3 region has the DNA TGTGCCAGCAGCCAAGCGGGACAGGGGACCTACGAGCAGTACTTC.

This clonotype showed up just a few times. The rearrangement uses TRBV7-2 and TRBJ1-2, with D perhaps TRBD1 (5 bases). The CDR3 contains 14 residues. Trimming left V 2 bases short and J 8 bases short, with 15 bases between. The V gene's germline CDR1 is SGHTA and CDR2 FQGNSA. CDR3 bases: TGTACCAGCAGCTTAACAGCAGGGAACCCCGGCTACACCTTC. It encodes CTSSLTAGNPGYTF.